This T cell receptor beta chain was identified during a study of blood T cell repertoires in COVID-19. Cohorts were assigned according to the clinical history that participants reported. Original methodology: The assay estimated nucleated cells by amplifying reference gene primers. TCRdb keeps only in-frame clones here, not all; method: immunoSEQ multiplex PCR. The V and J calls and clone size are taken from that table; D and trimming were inferred from the DNA. The sample includes 400,000 or so clones, approximately 92% seen only once; the top ten take 0.95% to 1.3%. The TCR sequence derives from a man aged 30-40 years who had recovered from COVID-19. The sample consisted of PBMCs or T cells enriched from blood (not recorded which).

DNA of the CDR3: TGTGCCAGCAGTGAATTCAACAGGGGGGCCCAGGGGCAGTACTTC. Translating it yields CASSEFNRGAQGQYF. The V call is TRBV25-1, the J call TRBJ2-7, with 8 bases fitting TRBD1. Germline V gene lookup returns CDR1 MGHDK and CDR2 SYGVNS. CDR3 length equals 15 residues. V dropped 1 base and J dropped 9; count of bases not matched to a gene: 11.